The 2 T cell receptor beta chains below were found in one sample sequenced in a study of T-cell reconstitution after alpha-beta-depleted transplantation in children. Unique molecular identifiers were used to barcode this TCRbeta library. TCRdb reanalysed the PCR reads using MiXCR and keeps one entry per CDR3 protein. Of 170,000 or so distinct CDR3 sequences listed, less than 8% were seen once; the top ten hold around 2.7%. Specimen: PBMCs from the stem cell graft donor, collected from the stem cell graft. The receptor set was obtained from a human donor who donated a stem cell graft to a child with Wiskott-Aldrich syndrome.

This clonotype was seen repeatedly, ten times or more. The chain links TRBV20-1 to TRBJ2-3; 9 bases agree with TRBD2. V dropped 6 bases and J dropped 2; count of bases not matched to a gene: 9. The CDR3 runs 15 residues. Germline loops: CDR1 DFQATT, CDR2 SNEGSKA (reference sequence). The CDR3: CSADILAGNTDTQYF. The CDR3 nucleotides are TGCAGTGCGGATATTCTAGCGGGGAACACAGATACGCAGTATTTT.

This clonotype occurred many times. This chain uses TRBV6-2 or TRBV6-3 with TRBJ2-7; tentative D call: TRBD1 (6 bases). Trimming pared 4 bases from V and 2 bases from J, leaving 18 bases between. CDR3 length equals 16 residues. CDR1 is MNHEY, CDR2 SVGEGT, per germline. CDR3 amino acids: CASSFNPGQATYEQYF. For the CDR3, the DNA is TGTGCCAGCAGTTTTAATCCGGGACAAGCCACCTACGAGCAGTACTTC.